These 17 T cell receptor beta chains came from one sample sequenced in a study of blood T cell repertoires in COVID-19. Method: immunoSEQ multiplex PCR; TCRdb's copy keeps in-frame clones and lacks some. The table records approximately 250,000 clones, roughly nine tenths of them present only once. The sample consisted of peripheral blood. The origin of the receptors is a woman aged 60-75 years who had recovered from COVID-19.

The J gene is TRBJ1-5, the V gene TRBV10-3, with a weak D call TRBD1 (5 bases). Trimming removed 11 bases from V and 0 bases from J, with 11 bases in between. CDR1 and CDR2 (germline): ENHRY, SYGVKD. This CDR3 contains 13 residues. Here the CDR3 DNA reads TGTGCCTCCCGGGACTTTAGCAATCAGCCCCAGCATTTT. Translated: CASRDFSNQPQHF.

The chain has TRBV12-3 or TRBV12-4 and TRBJ1-5; D may be TRBD1 (6 bases). V was cut by 5 bases and J by 5 bases, with 10 bases left in between. The CDR3 runs 13 residues. In DNA, the CDR3 is TGTGCCAGCAGTGTTACAGGGCATCAGCCCCAGCATTTT. Its protein product is CASSVTGHQPQHF.

The chain carries TRBV4-1 and TRBJ1-5; D possibly corresponds to TRBD1 (6 bases). Germline CDR1 and CDR2: MGHRA and YSYEKL. This CDR3 comprises 15 residues. V lost 3 bases and J lost 4, with 13 bases in between. For the CDR3, the DNA is TGCGCCAGCAGCCATCACAGGGCCGGGAATCAGCCCCAGCATTTT. It translates to CASSHHRAGNQPQHF.

The chain carries TRBV15 and TRBJ2-7; D possibly corresponds to TRBD1 (6 bases). V lost 4 bases and J lost 2, with 12 bases in between. CDR1 and CDR2 (germline): LNHNV, YYDKDF (reference sequence). The CDR3 extends over 14 amino acids. CDR3 sequence reads: CATSIKTGPYEQYF. CDR3 coding DNA: TGTGCCACCAGCATAAAGACAGGACCCTACGAGCAGTACTTC.

The gene calls are TRBV25-1 and TRBJ2-7; D gene ambiguous. In germline, CDR1 is MGHDK, CDR2 SYGVNS. This CDR3 is 13 amino acids long. V gave up 7 bases and J gave up 5 bases, with 15 bases separating them. The CDR3, as DNA: TGTGCCAGCACTGGTCCTAACGCCCACGAGCAGTACTTC. This encodes CASTGPNAHEQYF.

The rearrangement links TRBV3-1 (or the pseudogene TRBV3-2) to TRBJ1-5, with 7 bases lining up with TRBD1. This CDR3 is built from 13 residues. The V gene's germline CDR1 is LGHDT and CDR2 YNNKEL (reference sequence). With V trimmed by 4 bases and J by 4 bases, 1 base remained unmatched. CDR3 sequence: CASSRDSNQPQHF. Here the CDR3 DNA reads TGTGCCAGCAGCCGGGACAGTAATCAGCCCCAGCATTTT.

J is TRBJ1-1 and V is TRBV5-1; D perhaps matches TRBD1 (5 bases). V was shortened by 4 bases and J by 4 bases, with 14 bases between the two germline ends. The CDR3 totals 14 residues. Germline V CDR1 and CDR2: SGHRS, YFSETQ. CDR3 coding DNA: TGCGCCAGCAGCCGGACTTCGGGGGGCACTGAAGCTTTCTTT. Amino acid sequence: CASSRTSGGTEAFF.

The genes are TRBV6-5 and TRBJ1-2; a weak D match, TRBD1 (6 bases). This CDR3 has 16 residues. Trimming shortened V by 2 bases and J by 1 base, and 14 bases separated the two germline ends. Germline V lookup: CDR1 MNHEY, CDR2 SVGAGI. The chain's CDR3 is CASSYLGAGDNYGYTF. For the CDR3, the DNA is TGTGCCAGCAGTTACCTCGGGGCAGGGGATAACTATGGCTACACCTTC.

The chain uses TRBV3-1 (or the pseudogene TRBV3-2) and TRBJ1-1; tentatively, D is TRBD1 (6 bases). Germline CDR1 and CDR2: LGHDT and YNNKEL (reference sequence). There are 16 residues in the CDR3. The germline V and J ends were trimmed by 0 bases and 1 base, with 12 bases remaining between them. The CDR3 spells CASSQDSRGGNTEAFF. CDR3 sequence (DNA): TGTGCCAGCAGCCAAGATTCGAGGGGGGGGAACACTGAAGCTTTCTTT.

V usage is TRBV9 and J usage is TRBJ1-4, with 7 bases fitting TRBD1. The CDR3 runs to 16 residues. Germline V gene lookup returns CDR1 SGDLS and CDR2 YYNGEE. The V segment lost 3 bases and the J segment 1 base; nucleotides outside the gene matches: 6. The CDR3 sequence is CASSAGQILTNEKLFF. CDR3 nucleotide sequence: TGTGCCAGCAGCGCGGGACAGATATTAACTAATGAAAAACTGTTTTTT.

The rearrangement uses TRBV9 and TRBJ2-1; TRBD1 is a possible D gene (5 bases). V gave up 0 bases and J gave up 2 bases, with 12 bases separating them. This CDR3 has 16 residues. Germline V gene sequence: CDR1 SGDLS, CDR2 YYNGEE. This CDR3 is CASSVDLGAAYNEQFF. The CDR3 nucleotides read TGTGCCAGCAGCGTAGACCTTGGGGCTGCCTACAATGAGCAGTTCTTC.

This sequence joins TRBV6-5 and TRBJ1-4; 12 bases are a match to TRBD1. Per germline, CDR1 MNHEY and CDR2 SVGAGI. Trimming removed 6 bases from V and 8 bases from J; junction bases left unmatched: 4. This CDR3 has 14 residues. This CDR3 reads CASRGQGAKEKLFF. DNA of the CDR3: TGTGCCAGCAGGGGACAGGGGGCGAAGGAAAAACTGTTTTTT.

J is TRBJ2-3 and V is TRBV3-1 (or the pseudogene TRBV3-2), with D unresolved. With 0 bases removed from V and 3 bases from J, the gap between germline ends came to 4 bases. The CDR3 has 13 residues. Germline CDR1 and CDR2: LGHDT and YNNKEL (reference sequence). This CDR3 reads CASSQEYTDTQYF. CDR3 coding DNA: TGTGCCAGCAGCCAAGAGTATACAGATACGCAGTATTTT.

The chain has TRBV6-6 and TRBJ1-6; D remains unclear. Germline CDR1 reads MNHNY; CDR2 reads SVGAGI (reference sequence). The ends were cut back, 8 bases at V and 5 bases at J, with 7 bases in the middle. This CDR3 is 12 amino acids long. CDR3 amino acids: CASRVNNSPLHF. CDR3 nucleotide sequence: TGTGCCAGCCGGGTCAATAATTCACCCCTCCACTTT.

The J gene is TRBJ1-6, the V gene TRBV7-6; tentatively, D is TRBD1 (5 bases). This CDR3 is 15 amino acids long. Germline V CDR1 and CDR2: SGHVS, FNYEAQ. Trimming left V 2 bases short and J 7 bases short, with 12 bases between. The CDR3 region has the DNA TGTGCCAGCAGCTTACAACAGGACGGGAATTCACCCCTCCACTTT. It is translated as CASSLQQDGNSPLHF.

This chain connects TRBV10-3 to TRBJ1-5, with TRBD1 as a possible D gene (5 bases). V lost 10 bases to trimming and J lost 6 bases, with 22 bases between them. The CDR3 has 15 amino acids. CDR1 and CDR2 (germline): ENHRY, SYGVKD. CDR3 DNA: TGTGCCACCCAAGGCGGGACTTCATCCTCTCAGCCCCAGCATTTT. It translates to CATQGGTSSSQPQHF.

The table lists this clone with a count of one. The V call is TRBV4-1, the J call TRBJ2-3; TRBD2 is a possible D gene (7 bases). Germline V lookup: CDR1 MGHRA, CDR2 YSYEKL. Trimming cost V 4 bases and J 3 bases, with 20 bases left between them. CDR3 length equals 17 residues. CDR3 nucleotides: TGCGCCAGCAGCCCCCTCTTGGGGGGGGGCATGACAGATACGCAGTATTTT. Its protein product is CASSPLLGGGMTDTQYF.